This record looks at one TCR beta chain sequence and its context. Its specificity is unknown. These data belong to a study of T cells in Graves' hyperthyroidism and ophthalmopathy. Across the whole study: Peripheral blood was secured at the point of initial diagnosis, before any treatment. Study-wide results and caveats: Most thyroid clonotypes with frequency above 0.001 were detected in blood.

Regions amplified from RNA transcripts were the TCR beta CDR3 regions. Using the HTBI primer set, a first-round RT-PCR was run on the TCR CDR3. Via MiXCR, TCRdb re-called the multiplex PCR reads, giving one row per CDR3 protein. The sample records approximately 600,000 distinct CDR3 sequences, 20% to 25% being singletons. At least 3 on the Clinical Activity Score was recorded for ophthalmopathy patients, who also had NOSPECS grade at least 4 and duration under 3 months. Clinical symptoms, serum thyroxine and TRAb, thyroid ultrasound and orbital computed tomography together formed the diagnostic basis. With 5 bases clipped from V and 2 bases from J, the junction kept 16 bases outside the gene matches. The germline V gene has CDR1 MNHEY and CDR2 SMNVEV (reference sequence). This CDR3 is built from 18 residues.

The receptor was derived from a man aged 30-40 years with Graves' ophthalmopathy. The sequencing sample was made of blood. The rearrangement uses TRBV27 and TRBJ2-7, with 9 bases lining up with TRBD2. CDR3 sequence: CASSLSPSKERGAYEQYF. The CDR3 DNA reads TGTGCCAGCAGTCTAAGCCCAAGTAAAGAGCGGGGGGCCTACGAGCAGTACTTC.